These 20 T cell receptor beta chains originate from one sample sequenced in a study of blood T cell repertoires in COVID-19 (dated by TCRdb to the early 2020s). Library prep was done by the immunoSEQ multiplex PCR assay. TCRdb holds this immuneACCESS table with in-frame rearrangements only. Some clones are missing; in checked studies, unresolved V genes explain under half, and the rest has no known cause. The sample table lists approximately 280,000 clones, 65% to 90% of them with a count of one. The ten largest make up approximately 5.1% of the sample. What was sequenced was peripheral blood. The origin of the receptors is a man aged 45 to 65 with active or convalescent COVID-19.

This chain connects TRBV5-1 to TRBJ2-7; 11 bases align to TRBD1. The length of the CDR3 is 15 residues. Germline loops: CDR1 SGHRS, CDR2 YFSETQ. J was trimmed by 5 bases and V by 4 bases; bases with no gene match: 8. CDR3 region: CASSPSGTGGDEQYF. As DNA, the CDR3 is TGCGCCAGCAGCCCCTCCGGGACAGGGGGGGACGAGCAGTACTTC.

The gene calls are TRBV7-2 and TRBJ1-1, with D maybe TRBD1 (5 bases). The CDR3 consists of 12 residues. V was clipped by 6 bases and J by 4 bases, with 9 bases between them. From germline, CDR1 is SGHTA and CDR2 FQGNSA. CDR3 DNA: TGTGCCAGCAGTTTCAGGGCCACTGAAGCTTTCTTT. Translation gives CASSFRATEAFF.

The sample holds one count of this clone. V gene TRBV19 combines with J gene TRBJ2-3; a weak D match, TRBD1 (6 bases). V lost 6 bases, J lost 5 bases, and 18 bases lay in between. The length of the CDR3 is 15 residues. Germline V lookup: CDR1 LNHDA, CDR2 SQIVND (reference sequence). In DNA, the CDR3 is TGTGCCAGTAGCCCCCCGGGACATAAAGAAGATACGCAGTATTTT. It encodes CASSPPGHKEDTQYF.

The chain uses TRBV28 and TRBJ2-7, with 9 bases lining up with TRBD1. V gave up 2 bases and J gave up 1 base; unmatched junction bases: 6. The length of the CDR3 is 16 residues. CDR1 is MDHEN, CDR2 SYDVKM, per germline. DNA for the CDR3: TGTGCCAGCAGTTTAGGTCGAGGGACAGGGTCCTACGAGCAGTACTTC. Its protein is CASSLGRGTGSYEQYF.

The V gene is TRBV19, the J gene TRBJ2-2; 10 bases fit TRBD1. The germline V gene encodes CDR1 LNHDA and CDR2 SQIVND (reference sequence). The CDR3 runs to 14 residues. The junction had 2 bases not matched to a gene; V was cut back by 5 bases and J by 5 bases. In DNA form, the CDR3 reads TGTGCCAGTAGTGGGGGACAGGGGACCGGGGAGCTGTTTTTT. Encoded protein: CASSGGQGTGELFF.

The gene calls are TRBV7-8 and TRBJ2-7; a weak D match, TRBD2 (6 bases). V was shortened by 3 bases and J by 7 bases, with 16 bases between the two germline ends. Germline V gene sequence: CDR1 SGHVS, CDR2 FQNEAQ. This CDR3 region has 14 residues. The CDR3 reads CASSFRETSEEQYF. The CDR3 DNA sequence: TGTGCCAGCAGCTTCCGGGAGACGAGTGAAGAGCAGTACTTC.

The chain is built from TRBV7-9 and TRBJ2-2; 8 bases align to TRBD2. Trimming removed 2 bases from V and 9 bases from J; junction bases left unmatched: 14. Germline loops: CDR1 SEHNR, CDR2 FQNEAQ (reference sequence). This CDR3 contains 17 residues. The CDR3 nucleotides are TGTGCCAGCAGCTTAATCTCCTTCGCGGGGGGTCCGAGGGAGCTGTTTTTT. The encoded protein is CASSLISFAGGPRELFF.

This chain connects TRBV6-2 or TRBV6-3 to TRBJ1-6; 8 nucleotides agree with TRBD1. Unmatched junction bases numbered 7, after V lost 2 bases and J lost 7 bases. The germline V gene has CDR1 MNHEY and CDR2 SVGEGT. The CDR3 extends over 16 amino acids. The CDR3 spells CASSYGRGLENSPLHF. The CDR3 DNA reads TGTGCCAGCAGTTACGGCAGGGGGCTTGAAAATTCACCCCTCCACTTT.

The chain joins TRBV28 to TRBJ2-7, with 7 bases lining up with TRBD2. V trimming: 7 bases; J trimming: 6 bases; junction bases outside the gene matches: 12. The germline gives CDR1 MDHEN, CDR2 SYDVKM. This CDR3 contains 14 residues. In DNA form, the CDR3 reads TGTGCCAGCACCCTAATGCGGGAGACGGGCGAGCAGTACTTC. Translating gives CASTLMRETGEQYF.

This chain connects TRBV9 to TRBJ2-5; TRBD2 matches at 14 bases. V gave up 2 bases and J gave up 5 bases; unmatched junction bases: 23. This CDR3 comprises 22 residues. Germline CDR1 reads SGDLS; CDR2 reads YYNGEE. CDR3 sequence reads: CASSVVWKGGTSGRSHGETQYF. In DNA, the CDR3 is TGTGCCAGCAGCGTTGTATGGAAGGGGGGGACTAGCGGGAGAAGTCATGGGGAGACCCAGTACTTC.

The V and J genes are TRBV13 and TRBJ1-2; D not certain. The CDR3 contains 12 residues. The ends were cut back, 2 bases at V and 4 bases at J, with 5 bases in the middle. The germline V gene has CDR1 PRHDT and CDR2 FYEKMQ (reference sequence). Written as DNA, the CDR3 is TGTGCCAGCAGCTTAATGAGCTATGGCTACACCTTC. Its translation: CASSLMSYGYTF.

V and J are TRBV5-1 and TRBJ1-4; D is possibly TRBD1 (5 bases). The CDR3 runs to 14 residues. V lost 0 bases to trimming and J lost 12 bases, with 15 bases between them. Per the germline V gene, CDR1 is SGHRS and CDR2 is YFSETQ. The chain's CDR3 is CASSLEPTGFELFF. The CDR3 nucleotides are TGCGCCAGCAGCTTGGAGCCAACAGGTTTCGAACTGTTTTTT. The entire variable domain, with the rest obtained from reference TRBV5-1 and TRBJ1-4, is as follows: KAGVTQTPRYLIKTRGQQVTLSCSPISGHRSVSWYQQTPGQGLQFLFEYFSETQRNKGNFPGRFSGRQFSNSRSEMNVSTLELGDSALYLCASSLEPTGFELFFGSGTQLSVL.

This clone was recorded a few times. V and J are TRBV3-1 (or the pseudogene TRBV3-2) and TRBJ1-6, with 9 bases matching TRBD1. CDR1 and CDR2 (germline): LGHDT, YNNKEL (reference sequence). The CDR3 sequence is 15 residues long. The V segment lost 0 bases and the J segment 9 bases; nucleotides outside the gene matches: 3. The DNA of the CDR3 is TGTGCCAGCAGCCAAGATCCGGGACAGGGTTCACCCCTCCACTTT. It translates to CASSQDPGQGSPLHF.

In DNA form, the CDR3 reads TGTGCCAGCTCAATTACTGGCCAGGACACTGAAGCTTTCTTT. Translating it yields CASSITGQDTEAFF. J is TRBJ1-1 and V is TRBV18, with D uncertain. The CDR3 sequence is 14 residues long. Germline V gives CDR1 KGHSH, CDR2 LQKENI. Trimming removed 5 bases at V and 3 bases at J, with 13 bases between.

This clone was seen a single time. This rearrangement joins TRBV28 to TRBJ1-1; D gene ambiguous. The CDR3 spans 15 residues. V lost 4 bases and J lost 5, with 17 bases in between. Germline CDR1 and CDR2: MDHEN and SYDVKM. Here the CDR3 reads CASSYPSGWRTEAFF. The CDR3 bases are TGTGCCAGCAGTTATCCCTCGGGGTGGAGAACTGAAGCTTTCTTT.

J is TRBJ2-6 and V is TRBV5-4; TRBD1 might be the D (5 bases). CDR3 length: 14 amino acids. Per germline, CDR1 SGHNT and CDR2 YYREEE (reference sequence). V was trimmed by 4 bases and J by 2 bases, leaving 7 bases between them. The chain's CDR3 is CASSPRAGANVLTF. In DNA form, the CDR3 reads TGTGCCAGCAGCCCCAGGGCTGGGGCCAACGTCCTGACTTTC.

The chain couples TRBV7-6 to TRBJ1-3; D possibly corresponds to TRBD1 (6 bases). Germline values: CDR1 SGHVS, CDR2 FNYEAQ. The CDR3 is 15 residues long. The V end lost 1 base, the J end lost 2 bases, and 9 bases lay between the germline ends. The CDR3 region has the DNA TGTGCCAGCAGCTTAGGTCCAGGGGCTGGAAACACCATATATTTT. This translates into CASSLGPGAGNTIYF.

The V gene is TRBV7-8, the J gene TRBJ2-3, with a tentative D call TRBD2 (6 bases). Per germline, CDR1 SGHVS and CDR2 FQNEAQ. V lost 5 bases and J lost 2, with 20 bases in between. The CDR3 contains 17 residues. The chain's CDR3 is CASSPAIPSALTDTQYF. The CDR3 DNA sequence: TGTGCCAGCAGCCCCGCCATTCCTAGCGCACTCACAGATACGCAGTATTTT. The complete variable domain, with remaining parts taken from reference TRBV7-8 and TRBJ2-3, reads GAGVSQSPRYKVAKRGQDVALRCDPISGHVSLFWYQQALGQGPEFLTYFQNEAQLDKSGLPSDRFFAERPEGSVSTLKIQRTQQEDSAVYLCASSPAIPSALTDTQYFGPGTRLTVL.

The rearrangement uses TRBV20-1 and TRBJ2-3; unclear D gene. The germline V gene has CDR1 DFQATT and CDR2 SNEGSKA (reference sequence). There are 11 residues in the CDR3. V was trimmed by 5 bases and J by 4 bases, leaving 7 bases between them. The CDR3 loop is CSAARPDTQYF. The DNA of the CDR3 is TGCAGTGCTGCTAGGCCAGATACGCAGTATTTT.

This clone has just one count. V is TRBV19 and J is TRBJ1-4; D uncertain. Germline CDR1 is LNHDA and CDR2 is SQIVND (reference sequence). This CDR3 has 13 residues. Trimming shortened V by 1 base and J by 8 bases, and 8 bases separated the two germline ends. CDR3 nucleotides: TGTGCCAGTAGTATAGGGCAGATGGAAAAACTGTTTTTT. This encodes CASSIGQMEKLFF.